What follows are 13 T cell receptor beta chains derived from one specimen sequenced in a study of OX40 agonist ivuxolimab in advanced cancers. Measured with immunoSEQ multiplex PCR; TCRdb has only the in-frame clones, and not every one. The sample lists about 5,600 clones, around 71% occurring once. The sequencing here drew on CD4+ or CD8+ T cells sorted from blood, taken in a trial of the OX40 agonist ivuxolimab. All receptors come from an adult with an advanced solid tumor such as melanoma, head and neck, liver or kidney cancer.

This clone was seen just once. This chain links TRBV5-1 with TRBJ2-7; TRBD1 agrees at 9 bases. V shed 4 bases and J 6 bases; nucleotides not matched to a gene: 5. Germline V gives CDR1 SGHRS, CDR2 YFSETQ. The CDR3 is 13 residues long. CDR3 nucleotides: TGCGCCAGCAGCGGGGACAGGGTCGGCGAGCAGTACTTC. Amino acid sequence: CASSGDRVGEQYF. The full variable domain, rest sourced from reference TRBV5-1 and TRBJ2-7, is KAGVTQTPRYLIKTRGQQVTLSCSPISGHRSVSWYQQTPGQGLQFLFEYFSETQRNKGNFPGRFSGRQFSNSRSEMNVSTLELGDSALYLCASSGDRVGEQYFGPGTRLTVT.

This chain joins TRBV27 and TRBJ2-3; 13 nucleotides agree with TRBD2. The germline gives CDR1 MNHEY, CDR2 SMNVEV (reference sequence). The CDR3 loop spans 16 amino acids. The V segment lost 2 bases and the J segment 1 base; nucleotides outside the gene matches: 0. The CDR3 spells CASSLGLAGGTDTQYF. DNA for the CDR3: TGTGCCAGCAGTTTAGGACTAGCGGGAGGCACAGATACGCAGTATTTT.

V and J are TRBV5-1 and TRBJ2-3; 8 positions agree with TRBD1. Trimming took 2 bases from V and 3 from J; bases not matched to a gene: 5. Germline V gives CDR1 SGHRS, CDR2 YFSETQ. This CDR3 region has 15 residues. The chain's CDR3 is CASSFGRDRTDTQYF. In DNA, the CDR3 is TGCGCCAGCAGCTTCGGTCGGGACAGGACAGATACGCAGTATTTT. Together with reference TRBV5-1 and TRBJ2-3, the CDR3 gives the full variable domain: KAGVTQTPRYLIKTRGQQVTLSCSPISGHRSVSWYQQTPGQGLQFLFEYFSETQRNKGNFPGRFSGRQFSNSRSEMNVSTLELGDSALYLCASSFGRDRTDTQYFGPGTRLTVL.

This chain links TRBV20-1 with TRBJ2-5; weak D call: TRBD1 (6 bases). The germline V gene encodes CDR1 DFQATT and CDR2 SNEGSKA (reference sequence). V was shortened by 4 bases and J by 6 bases, with 9 bases between the two germline ends. The CDR3 runs 11 residues. The CDR3 here is CSANREKTQYF. CDR3 nucleotide sequence: TGCAGTGCTAACAGGGAAAAGACCCAGTACTTC.

This sequence joins TRBV9 and TRBJ2-2; 7 nucleotides line up with TRBD2. With 4 bases clipped from V and 2 bases from J, the junction kept 8 bases outside the gene matches. The germline gives CDR1 SGDLS, CDR2 YYNGEE. This CDR3 is 16 amino acids long. For the CDR3, the DNA is TGTGCCAGCAGCATCTCACGGGACTATAACACCGGGGAGCTGTTTTTT. Translation gives CASSISRDYNTGELFF.

This CDR3 is CASSQGNRGGPDTQYF. The CDR3 DNA sequence: TGCGCCAGCAGCCAAGGAAACCGGGGGGGCCCAGATACGCAGTATTTT. V gene TRBV4-1 combines with J gene TRBJ2-3, with 8 positions matching TRBD2. Germline V gene data show CDR1 as MGHRA and CDR2 as YSYEKL. The CDR3 runs to 16 residues. Trimming at V came to 1 base and at J to 4 bases, leaving 7 bases not matched to a gene.

The gene calls are TRBV2 and TRBJ1-5; TRBD1 agrees at 7 bases. The CDR3 runs 13 residues. CDR1 SNHLY and CDR2 FYNNEI come from the germline V gene. J was trimmed by 4 bases and V by 7 bases; bases with no gene match: 4. The CDR3 DNA reads TGTGCCAGCACTGGGACAGAAAATCAGCCCCAGCATTTT. Translating it yields CASTGTENQPQHF.

The chain carries TRBV20-1 and TRBJ1-2; D is uncertain. Germline V lookup: CDR1 DFQATT, CDR2 SNEGSKA (reference sequence). The CDR3 length is 11 residues. The V end lost 3 bases, the J end lost 6 bases, and 8 bases lay between the germline ends. As DNA, the CDR3 is TGCAGTGCTAGGCGAGCTGATGGCTACACCTTC. Its translation: CSARRADGYTF.

The chain carries TRBV27 and TRBJ2-1; D remains unclear. This CDR3 comprises 18 residues. The V end lost 0 bases, the J end lost 0 bases, and 15 bases lay between the germline ends. Germline CDR1 and CDR2: MNHEY and SMNVEV (reference sequence). CDR3 in amino acids: CASSLSSPSTYSYNEQFF. Written as DNA, the CDR3 is TGTGCCAGCAGTTTATCGTCCCCATCGACCTACTCCTACAATGAGCAGTTCTTC.

The rearrangement links TRBV28 to TRBJ1-2; D not certain. The CDR3 spans 15 residues. The V end was cut by 4 bases, the J end by 6 bases, with 18 bases between. Germline CDR1 reads MDHEN; CDR2 reads SYDVKM. The CDR3 loop reads CASSSPGGGRHGYTF. CDR3 nucleotides: TGTGCCAGCAGTTCCCCGGGCGGCGGACGTCATGGCTACACCTTC.

This clone was seen just once. Just one base apart from a much larger clone, this may be a read error. This rearrangement joins TRBV7-8 to TRBJ2-7; D remains ambiguous. The germline V and J ends were trimmed by 3 bases and 3 bases, with 3 bases remaining between them. The CDR3 is 11 residues long. CDR1 and CDR2 (germline): SGHVS, FQNEAQ. The CDR3, as DNA: TGTGCCAGCAGCTTGAGCTACGAGCAGTACTTC. It specifies CASSLSYEQYF.

The V gene is TRBV7-9, the J gene TRBJ2-1; TRBD1 matches at 9 bases. CDR1 and CDR2 from the germline V gene are SEHNR and FQNEAQ (reference sequence). V lost 5 bases to trimming and J lost 5 bases; unmatched junction nucleotides: 13. This CDR3 region has 17 residues. DNA of the CDR3: TGTGCCAGCAGCAGACAAAAGGGACAGGGTCAGGACAATGAGCAGTTCTTC. Protein sequence: CASSRQKGQGQDNEQFF.

In DNA, the CDR3 is TGCGCCAGCAGCCAATGGGGTGCCATAACAGATACGCAGTATTTT. Protein product: CASSQWGAITDTQYF. The chain uses TRBV4-1 and TRBJ2-3; no clear D gene. Trimming shortened V by 2 bases and J by 3 bases, and 12 bases separated the two germline ends. CDR1 is MGHRA, CDR2 YSYEKL, per germline. The CDR3 length is 15 residues.